The 29 T cell receptor beta chains listed next were all sequenced from one sample in a study of T cells in Graves' hyperthyroidism and ophthalmopathy. What was amplified from RNA transcripts were TCR beta CDR3 regions. The HTBI primer set served for first-round RT-PCR of the TCR CDR3. Via MiXCR, TCRdb re-called the multiplex PCR reads, giving one row per CDR3 protein. Of about 660,000 distinct CDR3 sequences in the sample, 45% were seen once. Sequenced sample: peripheral blood or thyroid tissue (not recorded which). The receptors derive from an adult man with Graves' disease, either hyperthyroidism or ophthalmopathy (not recorded which).

This clonotype was counted only a few times. CDR3 coding DNA: TGTGCCAGCAGCCAAGACAGGGGGCGGAATCAGCCCCAGCATTTT. It codes for CASSQDRGRNQPQHF. This chain uses TRBV6-5 with TRBJ1-5, with TRBD1 identical over 10 bases. J lost 4 bases, V lost 6 bases, and 6 bases had no gene match. The length of the CDR3 is 15 residues. CDR1 and CDR2 from the germline V gene are MNHEY and SVGAGI.

The gene calls are TRBV4-2 and TRBJ1-5, with a possible D match to TRBD1 (5 bases). The CDR3 is made up of 17 amino acids. CDR1 and CDR2 from the germline V gene are LGHNA and YNFKEQ. V was pared by 0 bases and J by 6 bases, with 18 bases between. The CDR3 is CASSQDRRGNRGQPQHF. The CDR3 nucleotides read TGTGCCAGCAGCCAAGATCGTCGGGGGAATAGGGGTCAGCCCCAGCATTTT.

The chain has TRBV19 and TRBJ1-1; D not certain. Per the germline V gene, CDR1 is LNHDA and CDR2 is SQIVND (reference sequence). V was trimmed by 3 bases and J by 3 bases, leaving 11 bases between them. CDR3 size: 14 residues. Written as DNA, the CDR3 is TGTGCCAGTAGTATTTTGGGCCTTTACACTGAAGCTTTCTTT. Amino acid sequence: CASSILGLYTEAFF.

This clonotype was detected a few times. The gene calls are TRBV24-1 and TRBJ1-1; TRBD1 is a possible D gene (5 bases). The CDR3 has 14 residues. V lost 11 bases and J lost 0, with 15 bases in between. Germline V gene sequence: CDR1 KGHDR, CDR2 SFDVKD. The CDR3 DNA sequence: TGTGCCATCGCCGGCGGGGGGGTGAACACTGAAGCTTTCTTT. Its protein is CAIAGGGVNTEAFF.

Concerning this clonotype itself: A junction boundary mismatches the germline segment, possibly from a read error. This rearrangement joins TRBV7-9 to TRBJ2-7; TRBD1 agrees at 8 bases. The germline V gene encodes CDR1 SEHNR and CDR2 FQNEAQ (reference sequence). CDR3 size: 15 residues. This CDR3 is CTSSFTRGLTYEQYF. The CDR3 DNA reads as TGTACCAGCAGCTTCACCAGGGGGCTCACCTACGAGCAGTACTTC.

This clonotype was recorded a few times. This sequence joins TRBV19 and TRBJ1-2, with 10 bases aligning to TRBD1. The germline gives CDR1 LNHDA, CDR2 SQIVND (reference sequence). The CDR3 is 14 residues long. V shed 7 bases, J shed 5 bases, and the junction held 7 bases outside the gene matches. The CDR3 sequence: CASTPGQGPYGYTF. The CDR3, as DNA: TGTGCCAGTACCCCGGGACAGGGGCCTTATGGCTACACCTTC.

This clonotype has more than one count but fewer than ten. A read error may be the cause here, since a much bigger clone is one base away. V usage is TRBV24-1 and J usage is TRBJ1-4; D is ambiguous. The ends were cut back, 5 bases at V and 3 bases at J, with 6 bases in the middle. Germline lookup yields CDR1 KGHDR and CDR2 SFDVKD. CDR3 length: 13 residues. The CDR3 loop is CATSAGANEKLFF. The CDR3 DNA reads as TGTGCCACCAGTGCCGGGGCTAATGAAAAACTGTTTTTT.

The chain recombines TRBV7-2 with TRBJ1-2; no definite D call. The germline V gene has CDR1 SGHTA and CDR2 FQGNSA. V gave up 3 bases and J gave up 4 bases, with 12 bases separating them. The CDR3 covers 14 residues. The chain's CDR3 is CASSFAGSRYGYTF. DNA of the CDR3: TGTGCCAGCAGCTTCGCGGGGTCCCGCTATGGCTACACCTTC.

This clonotype has a handful of counts. The CDR3 nucleotides read TGTGCCAGCAGCCAGACAGGGAAGCGCACTGAAGCTTTCTTT. It is translated as CASSQTGKRTEAFF. The chain employs TRBV14 and TRBJ1-1; 7 nucleotides agree with TRBD1. This CDR3 is built from 14 residues. Germline lookup yields CDR1 SGHDN and CDR2 FVKESK. The V gene end was trimmed by 3 bases and the J gene end by 4 bases; junction bases not matched to a gene: 5.

Points on this clonotype: A much larger clone sits a single nucleotide away, making a read error possible. The chain links TRBV7-8 to TRBJ1-1; possibly TRBD1 for D (5 bases). The CDR3 is made up of 14 amino acids. Germline V gene data show CDR1 as SGHVS and CDR2 as FQNEAQ. The CDR3 nucleotides are TGTGCCAGCAGCCCAGGGTATGTGAACGCTGAAGCTTTCTTT. Encoded protein: CASSPGYVNAEAFF. The full variable domain, with the rest looked up from reference TRBV7-8 and TRBJ1-1, is GAGVSQSPRYKVAKRGQDVALRCDPISGHVSLFWYQQALGQGPEFLTYFQNEAQLDKSGLPSDRFFAERPEGSVSTLKIQRTQQEDSAVYLCASSPGYVNAEAFFGQGTRLTVV.

This clonotype has only a few counts. V gene TRBV6-6 combines with J gene TRBJ1-2; D remains ambiguous. Germline V lookup: CDR1 MNHNY, CDR2 SVGAGI (reference sequence). Trimming left V 1 base short and J 4 bases short, with 10 bases between. The CDR3 length is 14 residues. The CDR3 DNA reads TGTGCCAGCAGTTACTTTCACAGAGGCTATGGCTACACCTTC. As protein: CASSYFHRGYGYTF.

This clonotype turned up a few times. The gene calls are TRBV6-5 and TRBJ1-4, with TRBD1 matching over 7 bases. This CDR3 spans 15 amino acids. From germline, CDR1 is MNHEY and CDR2 SVGAGI. J was trimmed by 7 bases and V by 4 bases; bases with no gene match: 9. The CDR3 reads CASSSDRVMGEKLFF. The CDR3 region has the DNA TGTGCCAGCAGTTCCGACAGGGTGATGGGTGAAAAACTGTTTTTT.

The rearrangement uses TRBV29-1 and TRBJ2-7; D is uncertain. The CDR3 totals 15 residues. Trimming cost V 3 bases and J 2 bases, with 17 bases left between them. CDR1 and CDR2 (germline): SQVTM, ANQGSEA. CDR3 region: CSVEVAGRLPYEQYF. The DNA for the CDR3 is TGCAGCGTTGAGGTTGCCGGACGACTCCCCTACGAGCAGTACTTC.

The J gene is TRBJ1-1, the V gene TRBV2; TRBD1 agrees at 7 bases. The junction had 6 bases not matched to a gene; V was cut back by 7 bases and J by 7 bases. Germline loops: CDR1 SNHLY, CDR2 FYNNEI. CDR3 size: 12 residues. The CDR3 DNA reads TGTGCCAGCATTTTGTACAGGGGTGAAGCTTTCTTT. The encoded protein is CASILYRGEAFF.

The sample holds many counts of this clonotype. V usage is TRBV15 and J usage is TRBJ1-2; D might be TRBD1 (6 bases). Trimming cost V 5 bases and J 6 bases, with 10 bases left between them. Germline values: CDR1 LNHNV, CDR2 YYDKDF (reference sequence). This CDR3 is built from 12 residues. The CDR3 here is CATSGNRDGYTF. CDR3 bases: TGTGCCACCAGCGGGAACAGGGATGGCTACACCTTC.

This clonotype came up a few times. The chain employs TRBV9 and TRBJ1-2; 8 nucleotides agree with TRBD1. This CDR3 comprises 16 residues. The junction had 12 bases not matched to a gene; V was cut back by 3 bases and J by 5 bases. Germline V gene data show CDR1 as SGDLS and CDR2 as YYNGEE. This CDR3 is CASSGRDRGADYGYTF. CDR3 bases: TGTGCCAGCAGCGGGAGAGACAGGGGCGCTGATTATGGCTACACCTTC.

This clonotype has a handful of counts. The rearrangement links TRBV7-9 to TRBJ1-6; no clear D gene. Trimming left V 8 bases short and J 0 bases short, with 11 bases between. Germline V gives CDR1 SEHNR, CDR2 FQNEAQ (reference sequence). The CDR3 consists of 15 residues. This chain's CDR3 is CASGSVSSYNSPLHF. The CDR3 DNA reads TGTGCCAGCGGTTCGGTCAGCTCCTATAATTCACCCCTCCACTTT. Supplemented by reference TRBV7-9 and TRBJ1-6, the full variable domain reads DTGVSQNPRHKITKRGQNVTFRCDPISEHNRLYWYRQTLGQGPEFLTYFQNEAQLEKSRLLSDRFSAERPKGSFSTLEIQRTEQGDSAMYLCASGSVSSYNSPLHFGNGTRLTVT.

The chain couples TRBV2 to TRBJ1-5, with unresolved D. V gave up 4 bases and J gave up 0 bases, with 10 bases separating them. The CDR3 totals 15 residues. Germline V gives CDR1 SNHLY, CDR2 FYNNEI. The CDR3 DNA reads TGTGCCAGCAGTGCTCGGCAGGATAGCAATCAGCCCCAGCATTTT. Protein: CASSARQDSNQPQHF.

This clonotype has more than one count but fewer than ten. This chain links TRBV7-9 with TRBJ1-5, with TRBD1 matching 9 bases. Germline CDR1 reads SEHNR; CDR2 reads FQNEAQ (reference sequence). Trimming at V came to 1 base and at J to 4 bases, leaving 8 bases not matched to a gene. This CDR3 region has 17 residues. CDR3 region: CASSLDTGGAGNQPQHF. CDR3 sequence (DNA): TGTGCCAGCAGCTTAGACACAGGGGGCGCAGGGAATCAGCCCCAGCATTTT. The complete variable domain, with remaining parts taken from reference TRBV7-9 and TRBJ1-5, reads DTGVSQNPRHKITKRGQNVTFRCDPISEHNRLYWYRQTLGQGPEFLTYFQNEAQLEKSRLLSDRFSAERPKGSFSTLEIQRTEQGDSAMYLCASSLDTGGAGNQPQHFGDGTRLSIL.

The chain has TRBV20-1 and TRBJ2-5; D might be TRBD1 or TRBD2, each matching 5 bases. Germline V gene lookup returns CDR1 DFQATT and CDR2 SNEGSKA (reference sequence). The CDR3 is made up of 14 amino acids. Between the trimmed V and J ends, which lost 3 bases and 2 bases, there was a span of 13 bases. CDR3 DNA sequence: TGCAGTGCTAGTCCCGACAGACTACAAGAGACCCAGTACTTC. Translation: CSASPDRLQETQYF.

This clonotype was recorded a few times. The V and J genes are TRBV2 and TRBJ2-7, with no clear D. Trimming took 0 bases from V and 2 from J, leaving 8 bases between them. Germline values: CDR1 SNHLY, CDR2 FYNNEI. The CDR3 runs to 14 residues. The CDR3 region has the DNA TGTGCCAGCAGTGAAGCTAGACTCGCCTACGAGCAGTACTTC. Translated, it gives CASSEARLAYEQYF.

This clonotype was seen only once. The chain recombines TRBV7-8 with TRBJ1-6, with a tentative D call TRBD1 (6 bases). Germline V gene sequence: CDR1 SGHVS, CDR2 FQNEAQ. V was trimmed by 0 bases and J by 9 bases, leaving 15 bases between them. The CDR3 length is 16 residues. The CDR3 sequence: CASSLAPETGGSPLHF. The DNA of the CDR3 is TGTGCCAGCAGCTTAGCGCCGGAGACAGGCGGTTCACCCCTCCACTTT.

This clonotype was counted ten times or more. The rearrangement joins TRBV7-2 to TRBJ1-4; the D gene is possibly TRBD1 (6 bases). Germline CDR1 is SGHTA and CDR2 is FQGNSA. The V gene lost 5 bases and the J gene lost 8 bases, with 12 bases spanning the gap. The length of the CDR3 is 13 residues. As DNA, the CDR3 is TGTGCCAGCAGCCCACAGGGATCCGAAAAACTGTTTTTT. Its translation is CASSPQGSEKLFF.

Turning to this clonotype: Relative to the germline gene, one junction end is altered; a read error may explain this. The chain uses TRBV9 and TRBJ1-4; no firm D call. The CDR3 has 14 amino acids. The germline V gene encodes CDR1 SGDLS and CDR2 YYNGEE. CDR3 region: CASSSDGGNEKLSF. CDR3 bases: TGTGCCAGCAGCTCCGACGGAGGAAATGAAAAACTGTCTTTT.

V gene TRBV29-1 combines with J gene TRBJ1-2, with D tentatively TRBD1 (5 bases). The V end lost 4 bases, the J end lost 0 bases, and 12 bases lay between the germline ends. Germline CDR1 is SQVTM and CDR2 is ANQGSEA. The CDR3 runs 14 residues. The CDR3 DNA follows: TGCAGCGTTGGACTGGGACCAGCTAACTATGGCTACACCTTC. The encoded protein is CSVGLGPANYGYTF.

A note on this clonotype: A clone one base away is much larger, so this may be a read error. This rearrangement joins TRBV9 to TRBJ1-6; 11 bases map to TRBD1. The V and J ends lost 3 bases and 9 bases, in that order; junction bases with no gene match: 5. The V gene's germline CDR1 is SGDLS and CDR2 YYNGEE. The CDR3 loop spans 15 amino acids. The DNA of the CDR3 is TGTGCCAGCAGCGAGGGGGGGACAGGGGGTTCACCCCTCCACTTT. It is translated as CASSEGGTGGSPLHF.

This clonotype was seen many times. The V call is TRBV12-3 or TRBV12-4, the J call TRBJ2-7; 7 bases line up with TRBD2. Germline trimming cut 5 bases from V and 7 bases from J; bases unmatched to any gene: 14. There are 15 residues in the CDR3. This CDR3 reads CASSVYLGGPQEQYF. The CDR3 DNA reads as TGTGCCAGCAGTGTCTATTTGGGAGGGCCTCAAGAGCAGTACTTC.

The gene calls are TRBV19 and TRBJ1-5, with 7 nucleotides matching TRBD1. J lost 11 bases, V lost 5 bases, and 18 bases had no gene match. The CDR3 has 16 residues. Germline assignment: CDR1 LNHDA and CDR2 SQIVND (reference sequence). The CDR3 is CASSGTGQAPSGAQHF. CDR3 nucleotide sequence: TGTGCCAGTAGTGGGACTGGACAGGCGCCTTCGGGGGCCCAGCATTTT.

This clonotype was seen a handful of times. The CDR3 spells CSARGTGDLYGYTF. CDR3 DNA: TGCAGTGCTAGGGGGACAGGGGACCTCTATGGCTACACCTTC. The chain recombines TRBV20-1 with TRBJ1-2; 10 bases fit TRBD1. Germline CDR1 and CDR2: DFQATT and SNEGSKA (reference sequence). J lost 4 bases, V lost 3 bases, and 5 bases had no gene match. This CDR3 region has 14 residues.